The 10 T cell receptor beta chains in this list originate from one sample, sequenced in a study of tumor T cells in aggressive B-cell lymphoma. This table comes from immunoSEQ multiplex PCR, and its TCRdb copy is limited to in-frame clones, with some not included. The sample holds 1,000 to 1,300 clones, about 98% seen once. Sequences were obtained from tumor tissue. Every receptor here comes from an adult with diffuse large B cell lymphoma.

The V and J genes are TRBV7-2 and TRBJ2-7; tentative D call: TRBD2 (7 bases). This CDR3 is built from 16 residues. The germline gives CDR1 SGHTA, CDR2 FQGNSA. V lost 1 base and J 3 bases, leaving 16 bases between the germline ends. The DNA of the CDR3 is TGTGCCAGCAGCTTAGACTCGGAGGGGGGGATCTACGAGCAGTACTTC. Amino acids: CASSLDSEGGIYEQYF.

This chain uses TRBV6-1 with TRBJ1-6, with TRBD1 identical over 8 bases. The length of the CDR3 is 16 residues. J was trimmed by 13 bases and V by 4 bases; bases with no gene match: 15. Germline values: CDR1 MNHNS, CDR2 SASEGT. The CDR3 coding sequence is TGTGCCAGCAGTGGGGCGGTGAGACAGGGGTTTTCGCCCCTCCACTTT. It codes for CASSGAVRQGFSPLHF.

This rearrangement joins TRBV4-1 to TRBJ2-3; no firm D call. Germline V gene sequence: CDR1 MGHRA, CDR2 YSYEKL. With 4 bases removed from V and 0 bases from J, the gap between germline ends came to 11 bases. This CDR3 has 15 residues. This CDR3 is CASSLRSDSTDTQYF. CDR3 in DNA: TGCGCCAGCAGCCTACGGAGCGACAGCACAGATACGCAGTATTTT.

V gene TRBV18 combines with J gene TRBJ2-7; TRBD1 matches at 7 bases. V was pared by 3 bases and J by 0 bases, with 2 bases of the junction left unmatched. In germline, CDR1 is KGHSH, CDR2 LQKENI. This CDR3 has 14 amino acids. This CDR3 reads CASSPGQLSYEQYF. The DNA for the CDR3 is TGTGCCAGCTCACCGGGACAGCTCTCCTACGAGCAGTACTTC.

The J gene is TRBJ2-7, the V gene TRBV7-2; D is perhaps TRBD2 (6 bases). The CDR3 length is 16 residues. Trimming pared 1 base from V and 2 bases from J, leaving 15 bases between. Germline V gene data show CDR1 as SGHTA and CDR2 as FQGNSA. DNA of the CDR3: TGTGCCAGCAGCTTAGGCGGCGGGGCGTTCACCTACGAGCAGTACTTC. Translation gives CASSLGGGAFTYEQYF. Supplemented by reference TRBV7-2 and TRBJ2-7, the full variable domain reads GAGVSQSPSNKVTEKGKDVELRCDPISGHTALYWYRQSLGQGLEFLIYFQGNSAPDKSGLPSDRFSAERTGGSVSTLTIQRTQQEDSAVYLCASSLGGGAFTYEQYFGPGTRLTVT.

The chain links TRBV25-1 to TRBJ2-2, with TRBD1 matching over 8 bases. The CDR3 has 14 amino acids. Germline V gene data show CDR1 as MGHDK and CDR2 as SYGVNS. V was clipped by 7 bases and J by 3 bases; unmatched bases: 4. The CDR3 nucleotides are TGTGCCAGCATGTCGACAGGGGACACCGGGGAGCTGTTTTTT. It translates to CASMSTGDTGELFF.

This clone was recorded only once. The chain carries TRBV6-5 and TRBJ1-4; no definite D call. Germline V gene data show CDR1 as MNHEY and CDR2 as SVGAGI. Trimming cost V 6 bases and J 5 bases, with 4 bases left between them. CDR3 length: 11 residues. The CDR3 loop reads CASRSNEKLFF. The CDR3 DNA is TGTGCCAGCAGAAGCAATGAAAAACTGTTTTTT.

The CDR3 loop reads CASSVELAGGSGTQYF. The CDR3 DNA is TGTGCCAGCAGCGTCGAACTAGCGGGGGGCTCTGGGACCCAGTACTTC. The chain is built from TRBV11-3 and TRBJ2-5; 12 bases map to TRBD2. The CDR3 is made up of 16 amino acids. V shed 5 bases and J 7 bases; nucleotides not matched to a gene: 11. Germline V lookup: CDR1 SGHNT, CDR2 YENEEA.

The chain recombines TRBV4-2 with TRBJ1-5, with D possibly being TRBD1 (5 bases). From germline, CDR1 is LGHNA and CDR2 YNFKEQ. V gave up 0 bases and J gave up 3 bases, with 6 bases separating them. The CDR3 consists of 14 residues. CDR3 bases: TGTGCCAGCAGCCAAGAGGGACTCAATCAGCCCCAGCATTTT. This codes for CASSQEGLNQPQHF.

This chain connects TRBV29-1 to TRBJ1-3; D is perhaps TRBD1 (5 bases). Trimming cost V 6 bases and J 4 bases, with 16 bases left between them. CDR1 is SQVTM and CDR2 is ANQGSEA in the germline V gene. This CDR3 is built from 14 residues. DNA for the CDR3: TGCAGCGTATCAATTCCAGGGTCAGGAAACACCATATATTTT. It is translated as CSVSIPGSGNTIYF.